A single sample gave rise to the 30 T cell receptor beta chains below, sequenced in a study of spatial heterogeneity in lung cancer. In TCRdb, the 5' RACE reads were re-called with MiXCR into one record per CDR3 protein. This sample has 6,400 or so distinct CDR3 sequences, with 18% found just once. The time point was: sample taken at primary tumor resection. The source was normal lung tissue next to the tumor, collected at surgery. These receptors originate from a male donor with early-stage non-small cell lung cancer.

This clonotype is termed medium-sized. J is TRBJ2-2 and V is TRBV20-1; D possibly corresponds to TRBD2 (6 bases). V was cut by 3 bases and J by 6 bases, with 17 bases left in between. CDR1 DFQATT and CDR2 SNEGSKA come from the germline V gene (reference sequence). The CDR3 covers 15 residues. The DNA for the CDR3 is TGCAGTGCTAGCGACCGGGACTCATCTCCCGGGGAGCTGTTTTTT. It codes for CSASDRDSSPGELFF.

This clonotype rates as medium-sized (0.01 to 0.1%). V usage is TRBV24-1 and J usage is TRBJ2-7; 10 nucleotides align to TRBD2. The CDR3 spans 15 residues. Germline trimming cut 3 bases from V and 4 bases from J; bases unmatched to any gene: 5. Germline V gene sequence: CDR1 KGHDR, CDR2 SFDVKD. CDR3 region: CATSDGGLANYEQYF. The DNA for the CDR3 is TGTGCCACCAGTGATGGGGGACTAGCGAATTACGAGCAGTACTTC.

This clonotype has only a few counts. In nucleotides, the CDR3 is TGCAGTGCTAATGGGGCCGGGACAGTCTACGAGCAGTACTTC. It translates to CSANGAGTVYEQYF. The chain uses TRBV20-1 and TRBJ2-7; 7 bases line up with TRBD1. CDR1 and CDR2 (germline): DFQATT, SNEGSKA (reference sequence). V was pared by 4 bases and J by 3 bases, with 9 bases of the junction left unmatched. The CDR3 length is 14 residues.

This clonotype counts as large. The chain joins TRBV24-1 to TRBJ2-1; 8 bases fit TRBD1. V lost 1 base to trimming and J lost 3 bases; unmatched junction nucleotides: 10. This CDR3 comprises 18 residues. From germline, CDR1 is KGHDR and CDR2 SFDVKD. CDR3 sequence: CATSDLNSETGDYNEQFF. CDR3 in DNA: TGTGCCACCAGTGATTTAAATTCGGAGACAGGGGACTACAATGAGCAGTTCTTC.

The V gene is TRBV12-3 or TRBV12-4, the J gene TRBJ2-7; the D gene is possibly TRBD2 (5 bases). V lost 8 bases and J lost 7, with 18 bases in between. The CDR3 is 13 amino acids. The CDR3 loop is CASVGGLLEEQYF. The CDR3 DNA follows: TGTGCCAGCGTTGGAGGCTTATTGGAGGAGCAGTACTTC.

The sample holds a few counts of this clonotype. V is TRBV9 and J is TRBJ2-3; maybe TRBD1 (6 bases). Germline CDR1 and CDR2: SGDLS and YYNGEE. The CDR3 is made up of 13 amino acids. V lost 3 bases and J 8 bases, leaving 13 bases between the germline ends. CDR3 in DNA: TGTGCCAGCAGCGCTAAGGGGGAAGGTACGCAGTATTTT. This sequence encodes CASSAKGEGTQYF. Using reference TRBV9 and TRBJ2-3 for the parts outside the CDR3, the full variable domain is DSGVTQTPKHLITATGQRVTLRCSPRSGDLSVYWYQQSLDQGLQFLIQYYNGEERAKGNILERFSAQQFPDLHSELNLSSLELGDSALYFCASSAKGEGTQYFGPGTRLTVL.

This clonotype was seen repeatedly, ten times or more. The CDR3 spells CASSYNRGQGEETQYF. The CDR3, as DNA: TGTGCCAGCAGTTACAACCGAGGGCAGGGGGAAGAGACCCAGTACTTC. The rearrangement uses TRBV6-2 or TRBV6-3 and TRBJ2-5; 7 nucleotides match TRBD1. Germline V lookup: CDR1 MNHEY, CDR2 SVGEGT. The CDR3 spans 16 residues. The V gene end was trimmed by 2 bases and the J gene end by 3 bases; junction bases not matched to a gene: 9.

The chain combines TRBV5-1 with TRBJ2-1; possibly TRBD2 for D (6 bases). The V end lost 6 bases, the J end lost 5 bases, and 24 bases lay between the germline ends. The CDR3 spans 17 residues. Per germline, CDR1 SGHRS and CDR2 YFSETQ. The CDR3 DNA reads TGCGCCAGCACCCCGAAGCGCGGGACTCCTCGAAACAATGAGCAGTTCTTC. Amino acid sequence: CASTPKRGTPRNNEQFF.

J is TRBJ1-1 and V is TRBV28; D is unclear. This CDR3 region has 13 residues. V was shortened by 7 bases and J by 6 bases, with 15 bases between the two germline ends. Germline values: CDR1 MDHEN, CDR2 SYDVKM. CDR3: CASIQYPGAEAFF. CDR3 DNA: TGTGCCAGCATCCAATATCCGGGCGCTGAAGCTTTCTTT.

In this sample, this clonotype is medium-sized. The chain combines TRBV7-2 with TRBJ1-3; perhaps TRBD1 as D (5 bases). The CDR3 has 14 residues. In germline, CDR1 is SGHTA, CDR2 FQGNSA. Between the trimmed V and J ends, which lost 5 bases and 5 bases, there was a span of 13 bases. The CDR3 region is CASSTGTVRNTIYF. The CDR3, as DNA: TGTGCCAGCAGCACTGGGACGGTTCGAAACACCATATATTTT.

The chain has TRBV5-4 and TRBJ2-7, with D unclear. V was pared by 4 bases and J by 2 bases, with 13 bases between. The germline V gene has CDR1 SGHNT and CDR2 YYREEE (reference sequence). The CDR3 covers 14 residues. CDR3 coding DNA: TGTGCCAGCAGCCCCGACCTACAGACCTACGAGCAGTACTTC. Amino acids: CASSPDLQTYEQYF. Filled out from reference TRBV5-4 and TRBJ2-7, the complete variable domain reads ETGVTQSPTHLIKTRGQQVTLRCSSQSGHNTVSWYQQALGQGPQFIFQYYREEENGRGNFPPRFSGLQFPNYSSELNVNALELDDSALYLCASSPDLQTYEQYFGPGTRLTVT.

The chain joins TRBV7-9 to TRBJ2-1; a weak D match, TRBD1 (6 bases). The CDR3 extends over 15 amino acids. The ends were cut back, 1 base at V and 8 bases at J, with 15 bases in the middle. Germline CDR1 reads SEHNR; CDR2 reads FQNEAQ (reference sequence). The CDR3 DNA sequence: TGTGCCAGCAGCTTAGGGAGTGGTCCAGGGGATGAGCAGTTCTTC. Translation: CASSLGSGPGDEQFF. Filled out from reference TRBV7-9 and TRBJ2-1, the complete variable domain reads DTGVSQNPRHKITKRGQNVTFRCDPISEHNRLYWYRQTLGQGPEFLTYFQNEAQLEKSRLLSDRFSAERPKGSFSTLEIQRTEQGDSAMYLCASSLGSGPGDEQFFGPGTRLTVL.

This clonotype was picked up a small number of times. V usage is TRBV21-1 and J usage is TRBJ2-1; TRBD2 is the table's D call and was not checked against the DNA. TRBV21-1 counts as a pseudogene. The CDR3 totals 21 residues. CDR3 bases: TGTGCCAGCAGCAAATCCCGTTGGGGGGTTAGCGGAAAGTGCTCCTACAATGAGCAGTTCTTC. Its protein is CASSKSRWGVSGKCSYNEQFF.

In its sample, this clonotype is medium-sized. The chain combines TRBV20-1 with TRBJ1-2, with D unresolved. Germline loops: CDR1 DFQATT, CDR2 SNEGSKA (reference sequence). The CDR3 consists of 10 residues. V was cut by 6 bases and J by 7 bases, with 9 bases left in between. The CDR3 region is CSAAGSGYTF. The CDR3 nucleotides are TGCAGTGCGGCGGGGTCTGGCTACACCTTC.

Only a few counts were recorded for this clonotype. The chain employs TRBV29-1 and TRBJ2-3; the D gene could be TRBD1 or TRBD2 (5 bases each). With 4 bases removed from V and 4 bases from J, the gap between germline ends came to 9 bases. The length of the CDR3 is 12 residues. From germline, CDR1 is SQVTM and CDR2 ANQGSEA. CDR3 DNA sequence: TGCAGCGTTGGGAGAGGGGCAGATACGCAGTATTTT. Encoded protein: CSVGRGADTQYF.

This clonotype is medium-sized. The CDR3: CASSEDRGNQPQHF. CDR3 bases: TGTGCCAGCAGTGAGGACAGGGGAAATCAGCCCCAGCATTTT. The V call is TRBV2, the J call TRBJ1-5; 9 bases agree with TRBD1. The ends lost 3 bases at V and 4 bases at J; junction bases unmatched: 1. CDR1 and CDR2 from the germline V gene are SNHLY and FYNNEI. CDR3 length: 14 residues.

The table lists this clonotype with a count of one. A read error is possible here, since a much larger clone lies one base away. The chain has TRBV5-1 and TRBJ1-3; D gene ambiguous. This CDR3 is 18 amino acids long. Trimming left V 3 bases short and J 2 bases short, with 21 bases between. Germline assignment: CDR1 SGHRS and CDR2 YFSETQ. CDR3 loop: CASSSDRHGDLTGNTIYF. CDR3 sequence (DNA): TGCGCCAGCAGCTCGGATCGGCATGGAGATTTAACTGGAAACACCATATATTTT.

This clonotype was counted between two and nine times. The chain joins TRBV27 to TRBJ2-1; D remains ambiguous. This CDR3 is built from 12 residues. Germline CDR1 is MNHEY and CDR2 is SMNVEV (reference sequence). The V end was cut by 3 bases, the J end by 5 bases, with 5 bases between. The CDR3 sequence: CASSFLNNEQFF. The CDR3, as DNA: TGTGCCAGCAGTTTTCTTAACAATGAGCAGTTCTTC.

This clonotype is deemed medium-sized. J is TRBJ2-7 and V is TRBV7-9; D gene uncertain. V was cut by 2 bases and J by 0 bases, with 14 bases left in between. Germline V gene lookup returns CDR1 SEHNR and CDR2 FQNEAQ (reference sequence). CDR3 length: 16 residues. CDR3 DNA sequence: TGTGCCAGCAGCTTAATTACAGTATCCCCCTCCTACGAGCAGTACTTC. This gives the protein CASSLITVSPSYEQYF. Filled out from reference TRBV7-9 and TRBJ2-7, the complete variable domain reads DTGVSQNPRHKITKRGQNVTFRCDPISEHNRLYWYRQTLGQGPEFLTYFQNEAQLEKSRLLSDRFSAERPKGSFSTLEIQRTEQGDSAMYLCASSLITVSPSYEQYFGPGTRLTVT.

This clonotype was detected a few times. The rearrangement uses TRBV30 and TRBJ2-3; TRBD1 matches at 7 bases. The CDR3 consists of 12 residues. Trimming took 5 bases from V and 6 from J; bases not matched to a gene: 5. CDR1 GTSNPN and CDR2 SVGIG come from the germline V gene (reference sequence). CDR3: CAWGKGADTQYF. The CDR3 coding sequence is TGTGCCTGGGGGAAGGGGGCTGATACGCAGTATTTT.

The chain uses TRBV20-1 and TRBJ2-1, with TRBD2 matching 7 bases. CDR1 and CDR2 from the germline V gene are DFQATT and SNEGSKA (reference sequence). The CDR3 runs 13 residues. Germline trimming cut 3 bases from V and 2 bases from J; bases unmatched to any gene: 1. The CDR3 region is CSASGGTYNEQFF. The DNA for the CDR3 is TGCAGTGCTAGCGGGGGGACCTACAATGAGCAGTTCTTC.

This clonotype was found a few times. The chain carries TRBV7-9 and TRBJ1-4, with 9 nucleotides matching TRBD1. V lost 4 bases and J lost 7; bases outside the gene matches: 4. CDR3 length: 14 residues. In germline, CDR1 is SEHNR, CDR2 FQNEAQ (reference sequence). The CDR3 region is CASSWDRVAEKLFF. The CDR3 DNA reads TGTGCCAGCAGCTGGGACAGGGTCGCTGAAAAACTGTTTTTT.

This clonotype was observed a few times. The V and J genes are TRBV11-2 and TRBJ2-1; tentatively, D is TRBD2 (6 bases). Looked up from germline, CDR1 is SGHAT and CDR2 is FQNNGV. CDR3 length: 14 amino acids. V lost 1 base and J 6 bases, leaving 10 bases between the germline ends. This chain's CDR3 is CASSLGLASNEQFF. The CDR3 DNA reads TGTGCCAGCAGCTTAGGGCTAGCGTCCAATGAGCAGTTCTTC.

The chain has TRBV7-2 and TRBJ2-5; the D is unclear. This CDR3 has 12 amino acids. V was trimmed by 3 bases and J by 8 bases, leaving 10 bases between them. Per the germline V gene, CDR1 is SGHTA and CDR2 is FQGNSA. The CDR3 DNA reads as TGTGCCAGCAGCTTCCCCTCTGGAACCCAGTACTTC. Translating gives CASSFPSGTQYF.

The J gene is TRBJ1-2, the V gene TRBV3-1; D is unclear. V was clipped by 1 base and J by 0 bases, with 9 bases between them. This CDR3 region has 15 residues. Germline CDR1 is LGHDT and CDR2 is YNNKEL (reference sequence). CDR3 coding DNA: TGTGCCAGCAGCCAAGCAAGCTACTCTAACTATGGCTACACCTTC. This gives the protein CASSQASYSNYGYTF.

By frequency in the sample, this clonotype is medium-sized. The V call is TRBV5-6, the J call TRBJ2-6; the D is unclear. Germline CDR1 reads SGHDT; CDR2 reads YYEEEE. Trimming left V 1 base short and J 1 base short, with 0 bases between. The CDR3 has 13 amino acids. CDR3 amino acids: CASSLSGANVLTF. DNA for the CDR3: TGTGCCAGCAGCTTGTCTGGGGCCAACGTCCTGACTTTC.

This clonotype is judged medium-sized (0.01 to 0.1%). V is TRBV20-1 and J is TRBJ2-7; 9 nucleotides line up with TRBD1. V lost 1 base and J lost 4; bases outside the gene matches: 2. The CDR3 covers 13 residues. Germline-derived CDR1 and CDR2 are DFQATT and SNEGSKA (reference sequence). The CDR3 DNA follows: TGCAGTGCTAGAGGACAGGGGGATTACGAGCAGTACTTC. Its protein is CSARGQGDYEQYF.

Judged by abundance, this clonotype is medium-sized (0.01 to 0.1%). The rearrangement joins TRBV28 to TRBJ1-2; D is undetermined. CDR1 is MDHEN, CDR2 SYDVKM, per germline. Trimming shortened V by 6 bases and J by 5 bases, and 7 bases separated the two germline ends. This CDR3 has 11 amino acids. The CDR3 coding sequence is TGTGCCAGCAGGCCAGATTATGGCTACACCTTC. Residues: CASRPDYGYTF.

In this sample, this clonotype turned up a few times. This chain connects TRBV10-1 to TRBJ2-7; 9 positions match TRBD1. The CDR3 runs to 14 residues. V shed 9 bases and J 2 bases; nucleotides not matched to a gene: 8. Germline V gene sequence: CDR1 WNHNN, CDR2 SYGVQD (reference sequence). CDR3 in amino acids: CASRPGTGTYEQYF. CDR3 nucleotide sequence: TGCGCCAGTCGTCCCGGGACAGGGACCTACGAGCAGTACTTC.

The chain couples TRBV20-1 to TRBJ2-3, with a weak D call TRBD1 (5 bases). Trimming removed 6 bases from V and 6 bases from J, with 22 bases in between. The CDR3 covers 15 residues. Germline V CDR1 and CDR2: DFQATT, SNEGSKA (reference sequence). CDR3 in DNA: TGCAGTGCCCAAAAAGGGGCGGAACAGCGCGATACGCAGTATTTT. The encoded protein is CSAQKGAEQRDTQYF.